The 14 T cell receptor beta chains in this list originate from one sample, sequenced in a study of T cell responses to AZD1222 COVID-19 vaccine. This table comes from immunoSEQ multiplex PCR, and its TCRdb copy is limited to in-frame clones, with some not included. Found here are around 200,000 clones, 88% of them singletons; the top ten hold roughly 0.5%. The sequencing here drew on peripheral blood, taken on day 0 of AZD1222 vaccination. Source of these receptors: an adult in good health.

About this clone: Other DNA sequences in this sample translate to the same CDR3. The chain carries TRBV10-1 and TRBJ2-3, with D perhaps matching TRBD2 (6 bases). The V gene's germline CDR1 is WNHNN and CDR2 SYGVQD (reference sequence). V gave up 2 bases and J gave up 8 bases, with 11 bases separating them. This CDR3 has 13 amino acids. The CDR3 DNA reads TGCGCCAGCAGTGAGGACGGGCGGGGTACGCAGTATTTT. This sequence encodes CASSEDGRGTQYF.

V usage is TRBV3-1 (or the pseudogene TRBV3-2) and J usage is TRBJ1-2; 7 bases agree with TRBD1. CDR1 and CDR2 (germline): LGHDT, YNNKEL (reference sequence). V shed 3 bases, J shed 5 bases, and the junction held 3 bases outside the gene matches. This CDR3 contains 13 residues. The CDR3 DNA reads TGTGCCAGCAGCCAGGGACAGCCGTATGGCTACACCTTC. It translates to CASSQGQPYGYTF.

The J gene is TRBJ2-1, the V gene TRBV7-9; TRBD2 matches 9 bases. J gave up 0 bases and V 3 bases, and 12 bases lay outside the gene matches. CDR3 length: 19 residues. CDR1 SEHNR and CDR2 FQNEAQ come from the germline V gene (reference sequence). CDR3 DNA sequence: TGTGCCAGCAGCTTGCTAGCGGGACCGTTGGGGAGCTCCTACAATGAGCAGTTCTTC. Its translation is CASSLLAGPLGSSYNEQFF. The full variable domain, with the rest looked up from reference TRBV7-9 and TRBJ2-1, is DTGVSQNPRHKITKRGQNVTFRCDPISEHNRLYWYRQTLGQGPEFLTYFQNEAQLEKSRLLSDRFSAERPKGSFSTLEIQRTEQGDSAMYLCASSLLAGPLGSSYNEQFFGPGTRLTVL.

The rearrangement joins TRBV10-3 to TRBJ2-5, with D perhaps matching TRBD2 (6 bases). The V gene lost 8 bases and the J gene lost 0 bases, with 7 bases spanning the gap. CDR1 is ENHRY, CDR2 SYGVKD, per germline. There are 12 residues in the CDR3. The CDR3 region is CAISGDQETQYF. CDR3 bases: TGTGCCATCTCGGGGGACCAAGAGACCCAGTACTTC.

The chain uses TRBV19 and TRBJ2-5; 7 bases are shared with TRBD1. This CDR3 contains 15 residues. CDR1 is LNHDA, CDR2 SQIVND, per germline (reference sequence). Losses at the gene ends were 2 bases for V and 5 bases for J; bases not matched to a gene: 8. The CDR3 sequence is CASSISTGSWETQYF. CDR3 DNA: TGTGCCAGTAGTATATCGACAGGGTCATGGGAGACCCAGTACTTC.

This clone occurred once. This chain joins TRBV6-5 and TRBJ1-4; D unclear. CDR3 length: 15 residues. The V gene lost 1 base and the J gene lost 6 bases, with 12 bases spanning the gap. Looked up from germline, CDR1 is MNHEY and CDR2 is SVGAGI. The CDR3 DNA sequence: TGTGCCAGCAGTTACTATCCCCTCCAAGATGAAAAACTGTTTTTT. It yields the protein CASSYYPLQDEKLFF.

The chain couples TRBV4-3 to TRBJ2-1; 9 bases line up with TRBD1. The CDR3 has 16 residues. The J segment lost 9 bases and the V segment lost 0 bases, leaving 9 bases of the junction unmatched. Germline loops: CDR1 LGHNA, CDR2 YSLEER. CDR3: CASSQDGGTGQLEQFF. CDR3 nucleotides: TGCGCCAGCAGCCAAGACGGAGGGACAGGGCAGCTTGAGCAGTTCTTC.

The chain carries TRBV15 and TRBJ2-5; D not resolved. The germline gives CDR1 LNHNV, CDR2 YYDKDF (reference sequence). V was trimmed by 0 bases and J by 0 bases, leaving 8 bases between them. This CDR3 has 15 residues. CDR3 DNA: TGTGCCACCAGCAGAGATTGGCAGTACCAAGAGACCCAGTACTTC. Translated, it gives CATSRDWQYQETQYF.

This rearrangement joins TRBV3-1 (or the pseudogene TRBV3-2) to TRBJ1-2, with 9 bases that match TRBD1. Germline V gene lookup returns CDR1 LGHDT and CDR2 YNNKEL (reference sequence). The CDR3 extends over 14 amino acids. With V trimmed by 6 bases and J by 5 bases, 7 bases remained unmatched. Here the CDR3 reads CASSPGQGLYGYTF. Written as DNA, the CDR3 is TGTGCCAGCAGTCCGGGACAGGGACTTTATGGCTACACCTTC.

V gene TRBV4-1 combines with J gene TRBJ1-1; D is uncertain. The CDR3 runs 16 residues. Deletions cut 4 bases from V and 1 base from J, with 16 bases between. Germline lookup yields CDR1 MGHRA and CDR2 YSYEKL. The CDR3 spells CASSRTRRTANTEAFF. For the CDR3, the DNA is TGCGCCAGCAGCCGAACTCGGCGGACCGCGAACACTGAAGCTTTCTTT.

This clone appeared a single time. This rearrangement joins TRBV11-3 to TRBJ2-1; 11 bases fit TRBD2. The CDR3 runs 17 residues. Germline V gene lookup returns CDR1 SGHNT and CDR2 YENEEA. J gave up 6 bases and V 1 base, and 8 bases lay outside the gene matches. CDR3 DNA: TGTGCCAGCAGCTTAGGTACACTAGCGGGGGCCCTCAATGAGCAGTTCTTC. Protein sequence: CASSLGTLAGALNEQFF.

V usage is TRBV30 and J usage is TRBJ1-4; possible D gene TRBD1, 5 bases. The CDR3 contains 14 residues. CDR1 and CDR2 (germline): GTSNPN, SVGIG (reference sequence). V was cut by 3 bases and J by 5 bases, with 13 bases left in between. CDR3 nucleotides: TGTGCCTGGAGCCCCGACAGTAGAAATGAAAAACTGTTTTTT. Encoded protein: CAWSPDSRNEKLFF.

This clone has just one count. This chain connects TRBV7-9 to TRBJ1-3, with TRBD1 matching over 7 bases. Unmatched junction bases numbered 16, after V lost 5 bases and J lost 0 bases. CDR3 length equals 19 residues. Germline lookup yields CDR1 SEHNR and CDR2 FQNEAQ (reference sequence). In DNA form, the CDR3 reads TGTGCCAGCAGCCGTAGACTCGGGACAGAAGGTTTCTCTGGAAACACCATATATTTT. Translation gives CASSRRLGTEGFSGNTIYF.

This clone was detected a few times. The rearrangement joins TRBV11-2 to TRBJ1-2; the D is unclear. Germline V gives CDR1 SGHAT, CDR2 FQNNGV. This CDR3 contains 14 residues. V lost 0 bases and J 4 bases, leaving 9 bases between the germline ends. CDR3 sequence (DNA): TGTGCCAGCAGCTTAGAACCTTCCGGCTATGGCTACACCTTC. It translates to CASSLEPSGYGYTF.